The source of this T cell receptor beta chain is a study of blood T cell repertoires in COVID-19. This CDR3 region has 14 residues. V shed 4 bases and J shed 2 bases, with 11 bases lying between them. CDR1 MNHEY and CDR2 SMNVEV come from the germline V gene (reference sequence). Using immunoSEQ multiplex PCR, the repertoire was profiled, and TCRdb retains in-frame clones only, with some absent. The table lists 150,000 to 200,000 clones, about four fifths of them singletons. Material for sequencing was PBMCs or T cells enriched from blood (not recorded which). The chain has TRBV27 and TRBJ2-5; weak D call: TRBD1 (5 bases). This clonotype was sampled from a man over 45 who had recovered from COVID-19. CDR3 amino acids: CASSSIRGQETQYF. CDR3 DNA: TGTGCCAGCAGTTCAATAAGGGGACAAGAGACCCAGTACTTC.